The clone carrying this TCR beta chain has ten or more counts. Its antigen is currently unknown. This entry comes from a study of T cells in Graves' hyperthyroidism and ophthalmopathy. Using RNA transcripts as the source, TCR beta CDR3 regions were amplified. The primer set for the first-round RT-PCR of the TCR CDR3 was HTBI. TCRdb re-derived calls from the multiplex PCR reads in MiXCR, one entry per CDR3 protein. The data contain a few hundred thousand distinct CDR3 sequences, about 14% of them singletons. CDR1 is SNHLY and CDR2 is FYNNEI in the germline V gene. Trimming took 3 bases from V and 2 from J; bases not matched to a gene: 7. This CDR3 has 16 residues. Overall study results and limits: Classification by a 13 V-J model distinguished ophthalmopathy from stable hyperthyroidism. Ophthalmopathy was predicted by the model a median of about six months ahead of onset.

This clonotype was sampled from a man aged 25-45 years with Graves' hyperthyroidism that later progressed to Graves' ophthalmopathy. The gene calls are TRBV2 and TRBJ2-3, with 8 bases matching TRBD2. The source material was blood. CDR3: CASSDSRGGNTDTQYF. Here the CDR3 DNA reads TGTGCCAGCAGTGATTCCCGCGGGGGGAACACAGATACGCAGTATTTT.